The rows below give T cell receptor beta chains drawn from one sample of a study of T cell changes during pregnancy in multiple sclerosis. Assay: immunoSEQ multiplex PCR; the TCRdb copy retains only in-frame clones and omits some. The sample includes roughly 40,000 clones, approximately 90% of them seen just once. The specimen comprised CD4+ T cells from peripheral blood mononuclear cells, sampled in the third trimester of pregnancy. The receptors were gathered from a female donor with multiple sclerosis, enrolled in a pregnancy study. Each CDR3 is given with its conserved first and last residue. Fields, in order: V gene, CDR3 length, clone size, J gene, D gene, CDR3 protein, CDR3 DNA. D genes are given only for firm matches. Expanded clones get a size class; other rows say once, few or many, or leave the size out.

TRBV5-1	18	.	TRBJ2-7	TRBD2	CASSPQGLAGGFDYEQYF	TGCGCCAGCAGCCCTCAGGGACTAGCGGGAGGTTTCGACTACGAGCAGTACTTC
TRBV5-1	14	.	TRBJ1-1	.	CASRSLEVGAEAFF	TGCGCCAGCAGGTCCCTTGAAGTCGGGGCTGAAGCTTTCTTT
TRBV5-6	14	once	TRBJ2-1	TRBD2	CAFSLGLSSDEQFF	TGTGCCTTCTCCTTGGGACTATCTTCAGATGAGCAGTTCTTC
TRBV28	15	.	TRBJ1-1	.	CASSFPPPRGTEAFF	TGTGCCAGCAGTTTTCCTCCCCCGAGGGGGACTGAAGCTTTCTTT
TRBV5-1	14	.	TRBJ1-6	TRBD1	CASSFQGEDSPLHF	TGCGCCAGCAGCTTCCAGGGGGAAGATTCACCCCTCCACTTT
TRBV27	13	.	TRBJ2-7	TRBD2	CASGTSGTYEQYF	TGTGCCAGTGGGACTAGCGGGACCTACGAGCAGTACTTC
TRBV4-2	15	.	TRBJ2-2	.	CASSQLFGLTGELFF	TGTGCCAGCAGCCAACTCTTCGGACTCACCGGGGAGCTGTTTTTT
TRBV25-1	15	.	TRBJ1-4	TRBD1	CASTFHGTGDGKLFF	TGTGCCAGCACATTCCACGGGACAGGGGATGGAAAACTGTTTTTT
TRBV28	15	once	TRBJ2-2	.	CASTVGDSSTGELFF	TGTGCCAGCACCGTGGGGGACTCAAGCACCGGGGAGCTGTTTTTT
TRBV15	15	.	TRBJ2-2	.	CATSRHRVSAGELFF	TGTGCCACCAGCAGACACAGGGTTTCGGCCGGGGAGCTGTTTTTT